A selection of T cell receptor beta chains follows, all from one sample in a study of blood T cell repertoires in COVID-19. Measured with immunoSEQ multiplex PCR; TCRdb has only the in-frame clones, and not every one. Among approximately 340,000 clones listed, approximately 90% were seen once. Specimen: PBMCs or T cells enriched from blood (not recorded which). The receptors were sampled from a woman aged 35 to 49 who had been exposed to COVID-19. The CDR3 runs from the conserved cysteine through the conserved F or W. The D gene is left open where the match is weak. Size tells how often a clone was seen (once, few, many) or the class of an expanded clone, and some rows leave it out.

D gene,V gene,J gene,clone size,CDR3 protein,CDR3 DNA
TRBD1,TRBV7-9,TRBJ1-6,-,CASSQRDRGNSPLHF,TGTGCCAGCAGCCAAAGGGACAGGGGCAATTCACCCCTCCACTTT
TRBD1,TRBV6-2/TRBV6-3,TRBJ2-7,-,CASSSQTGGYEQYF,TGTGCCAGCAGTTCGCAGACAGGGGGCTACGAGCAGTACTTC
-,TRBV25-1,TRBJ1-2,-,CASIGGTDSNYGYTF,TGTGCCAGCATCGGGGGAACAGATTCAAACTATGGCTACACCTTC
-,TRBV6-4,TRBJ2-3,-,CASSDSEGGGDTQYF,TGTGCCAGCAGTGACTCGGAGGGAGGGGGAGATACGCAGTATTTT
-,TRBV10-2,TRBJ1-2,-,CASSESSGNYGYTF,TGCGCCAGCAGTGAGTCGTCGGGGAACTATGGCTACACCTTC
-,TRBV5-1,TRBJ1-4,few,CASSLAPGLEKLFF,TGCGCCAGCAGCTTGGCACCCGGTTTAGAAAAACTGTTTTTT
-,TRBV7-9,TRBJ1-3,-,CASSLQGASGNTIYF,TGTGCCAGCAGCCTACAGGGTGCTTCTGGAAACACCATATATTTT
TRBD1,TRBV11-3,TRBJ1-1,-,CASSWGQMNTEAFF,TGTGCCAGCAGCTGGGGACAGATGAACACTGAAGCTTTCTTT
TRBD1,TRBV30,TRBJ1-5,-,CAWSSQRTTGWVKPQHF,TGTGCCTGGAGTAGCCAAAGGACGACAGGGTGGGTAAAGCCCCAGCATTTT
TRBD1,TRBV15,TRBJ2-4,-,CATSRIRYYRGLEEAKNIQYF,TGTGCCACCAGCAGAATCCGGTACTACAGGGGGCTCGAGGAAGCCAAAAACATTCAGTACTTC
TRBD2,TRBV6-5,TRBJ2-2,-,CASSPGLAGTGELFF,TGTGCCAGCAGCCCCGGGCTAGCGGGGACCGGGGAGCTGTTTTTT
TRBD2,TRBV4-1,TRBJ2-7,once,CASSQDIGLAGHF,TGCGCCAGCAGCCAAGATATAGGACTAGCGGGACACTTC
TRBD1,TRBV30,TRBJ1-2,-,CAFTRQGSYGYTF,TGTGCCTTTACCAGACAGGGTTCCTATGGCTACACCTTC
-,TRBV10-2,TRBJ1-2,few,CASSELATGRNPYGYTF,TGCGCCAGCAGTGAGTTAGCTACCGGGAGAAACCCTTATGGCTACACCTTC
TRBD1,TRBV28,TRBJ1-4,once,CASLRQGAEKLFF,TGTGCCAGCCTGAGACAGGGAGCCGAAAAACTGTTTTTT
-,TRBV5-1,TRBJ1-5,-,CASSYNTGSNQPQHF,TGCGCCAGCAGCTATAACACAGGGAGCAATCAGCCCCAGCATTTT
-,TRBV11-3,TRBJ2-2,-,CASSYGTNVNTGELFF,TGTGCCAGCAGCTACGGGACAAACGTGAACACCGGGGAGCTGTTTTTT
TRBD1,TRBV7-8,TRBJ2-3,few,CASSLARSFRGTNTQYF,TGTGCCAGCAGCTTAGCCCGATCTTTCAGGGGGACAAATACGCAGTATTTT
-,TRBV4-3,TRBJ1-6,-,CASSQGSGYYNSPLHF,TGCGCCAGCAGCCAAGGATCAGGGTATTATAATTCACCCCTCCACTTT
-,TRBV18,TRBJ2-1,once,CASSLRTVNEQFF,TGTGCCAGCTCACTAAGGACTGTAAATGAGCAGTTCTTC
-,TRBV7-6,TRBJ2-1,-,CASRRLDSNNEQFF,TGTGCCAGCCGCCGGCTGGACTCTAACAATGAGCAGTTCTTC
-,TRBV30,TRBJ2-5,-,CAWSVWGEFRETQYF,TGTGCCTGGAGTGTATGGGGGGAGTTTCGAGAGACCCAGTACTTC
-,TRBV2,TRBJ1-3,-,CASMAGSSGNTIYF,TGTGCCAGCATGGCTGGGAGCTCTGGAAACACCATATATTTT
-,TRBV5-1,TRBJ1-2,-,CASSLTQGRDGYTF,TGCGCCAGCAGCTTGACGCAGGGGAGAGATGGCTACACCTTC
-,TRBV18,TRBJ1-1,-,CASSPSGGENTEAFF,TGTGCCAGCTCACCAAGTGGGGGGGAGAACACTGAAGCTTTCTTT
-,TRBV5-5,TRBJ2-2,-,CASSLVPSPPGELFF,TGTGCCAGCAGCTTGGTTCCTAGTCCCCCCGGGGAGCTGTTTTTT
-,TRBV9,TRBJ2-1,-,CASSSRLQTYNEQFF,TGTGCCAGCAGCTCAAGACTACAGACCTACAATGAGCAGTTCTTC
-,TRBV18,TRBJ1-1,few,CASSPTGNTEAFF,TGTGCCAGCTCACCGACAGGCAACACTGAAGCTTTCTTT
-,TRBV27,TRBJ1-2,once,CASSPTRSYGYTF,TGTGCCAGCAGTCCAACTCGGAGCTATGGCTACACCTTC
-,TRBV5-1,TRBJ2-2,-,CASSLASRTGELFF,TGCGCCAGCAGCTTGGCGTCTAGAACCGGGGAGCTGTTTTTT
TRBD1,TRBV24-1,TRBJ1-3,-,CATMDRAKNTIYF,TGTGCCACTATGGACAGGGCGAAAAACACCATATATTTT
TRBD2,TRBV6-4,TRBJ2-3,-,CASSARAGGATDTQYF,TGTGCCAGCAGTGCCAGAGCGGGAGGGGCCACAGATACGCAGTATTTT
-,TRBV5-1,TRBJ1-2,-,CASQLAGAGADGYTF,TGCGCCAGCCAGCTAGCAGGGGCGGGGGCCGACGGCTACACCTTC
-,TRBV7-3,TRBJ2-2,-,CASSPNRLVSGELFF,TGTGCCAGCAGCCCGAACAGGCTAGTTTCGGGGGAGCTGTTTTTT
TRBD1,TRBV9,TRBJ1-1,once,CASTPPGQGTWGTEAFF,TGTGCCAGCACCCCGCCGGGACAGGGGACTTGGGGCACTGAAGCTTTCTTT
-,TRBV11-3,TRBJ2-7,-,CASSLAAGPYEQYF,TGTGCCAGCAGCTTAGCAGCGGGTCCTTACGAGCAGTACTTC
-,TRBV7-9,TRBJ1-2,-,CASSPRTAPGYTF,TGTGCCAGCAGCCCAAGGACAGCCCCTGGCTACACCTTC
-,TRBV30,TRBJ1-5,-,CAWSVGTGNSNQPQHF,TGTGCCTGGAGTGTGGGAACAGGGAATAGCAATCAGCCCCAGCATTTT
TRBD1,TRBV9,TRBJ1-1,-,CASSVQGANTEAFF,TGTGCCAGCAGCGTACAGGGGGCTAACACTGAAGCTTTCTTT
TRBD1,TRBV18,TRBJ1-3,-,CASSPGTATGNTIYF,TGTGCCAGCTCACCTGGGACAGCTACTGGAAACACCATATATTTT
-,TRBV30,TRBJ1-2,-,CAWGVRDHGYTF,TGTGCCTGGGGTGTGCGGGACCATGGCTACACCTTC
-,TRBV7-9,TRBJ2-7,-,CASSAAQTSYEQYF,TGTGCCAGCAGCGCCGCGCAGACAAGTTACGAGCAGTACTTC
TRBD1,TRBV6-2/TRBV6-3,TRBJ1-1,-,CASSQTGGVIGAFF,TGTGCCAGCAGTCAGACAGGGGGCGTTATAGGAGCTTTCTTT
TRBD2,TRBV9,TRBJ2-7,-,CASSVAAGGVGSYEQYF,TGTGCCAGCAGCGTAGCGGCGGGGGGGGTCGGATCCTACGAGCAGTACTTC
-,TRBV9,TRBJ1-1,-,CASSVGPNTEAFF,TGTGCCAGCAGCGTAGGGCCCAACACTGAAGCTTTCTTT